This T cell receptor (beta chain) is from a study of blood T cell repertoires in COVID-19. Produced via immunoSEQ multiplex PCR; TCRdb's table is partial and in-frame only. The table records about 170,000 clones, about four fifths of them present only once. CDR3 size: 15 residues. The V end lost 6 bases, the J end lost 0 bases, and 12 bases lay between the germline ends. The germline V gene has CDR1 SNHLY and CDR2 FYNNEI. This receptor was obtained from a man aged 50 or older who had recovered from COVID-19. Sequenced: PBMCs or T cells enriched from blood (not recorded which). The rearrangement links TRBV2 to TRBJ1-3; no clear D gene. The CDR3 DNA follows: TGTGCCAGCAGCGACGGACTGATCTCTGGAAACACCATATATTTT. Its protein is CASSDGLISGNTIYF.